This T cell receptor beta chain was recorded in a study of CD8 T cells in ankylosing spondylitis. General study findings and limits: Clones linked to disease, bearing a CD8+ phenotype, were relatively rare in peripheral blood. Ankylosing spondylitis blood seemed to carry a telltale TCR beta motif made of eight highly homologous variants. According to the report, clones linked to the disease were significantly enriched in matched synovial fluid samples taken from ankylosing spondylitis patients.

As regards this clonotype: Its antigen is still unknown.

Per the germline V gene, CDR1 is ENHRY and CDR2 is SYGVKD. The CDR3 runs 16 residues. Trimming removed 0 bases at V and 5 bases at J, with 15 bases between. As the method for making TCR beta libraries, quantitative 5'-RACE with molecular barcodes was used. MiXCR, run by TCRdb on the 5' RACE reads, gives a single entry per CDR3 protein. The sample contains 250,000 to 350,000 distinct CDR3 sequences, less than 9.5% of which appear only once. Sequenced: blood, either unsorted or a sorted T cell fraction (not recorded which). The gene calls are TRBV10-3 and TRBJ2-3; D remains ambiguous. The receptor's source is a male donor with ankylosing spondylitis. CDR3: CAISESEGPAGDTQYF. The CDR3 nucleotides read TGTGCCATCAGTGAGTCGGAAGGGCCCGCCGGAGATACGCAGTATTTT.